This TCR beta chain is drawn from a study of cytomegalovirus exposure and HLA in healthy donors. At the level of the study: When 350 to 500 donors were genotyped, roughly 78% of them were found to fall in the Caucasian-associated ancestry cluster.

Details on this clone: Its specificity is unknown.

The V gene lost 1 base and the J gene lost 6 bases, with 15 bases spanning the gap. The CDR3 is 15 amino acids. Germline loops: CDR1 SGHDN, CDR2 FVKESK. The PCR had 60 Vbeta and 13 Jbeta primers. Clones were sequenced by immunoSEQ multiplex PCR, and TCRdb holds only the in-frame ones, with some missing. The sample shows around 92,000 clones, 60% to 85% of them seen only once. Study conclusions and caveats: In a later analysis, at a false discovery rate of 0.05, under 20,000 TCR beta sequences matched HLA alleles. In a later analysis, V- and J-gene trimming of beta chains associated with a DCLRE1C missense variant, replicated independently. The listing of 160 or so TCR beta chains classed them as cytomegalovirus-associated.

This clonotype was obtained from a man between 60 and 75 years old in good health and CMV-seropositive. The chain uses TRBV14 and TRBJ1-2; D unresolved. The sample comprised PBMCs. The CDR3: CASSQGVGPMHGYTF. The CDR3 bases are TGTGCCAGCAGCCAAGGCGTGGGCCCGATGCATGGCTACACCTTC.